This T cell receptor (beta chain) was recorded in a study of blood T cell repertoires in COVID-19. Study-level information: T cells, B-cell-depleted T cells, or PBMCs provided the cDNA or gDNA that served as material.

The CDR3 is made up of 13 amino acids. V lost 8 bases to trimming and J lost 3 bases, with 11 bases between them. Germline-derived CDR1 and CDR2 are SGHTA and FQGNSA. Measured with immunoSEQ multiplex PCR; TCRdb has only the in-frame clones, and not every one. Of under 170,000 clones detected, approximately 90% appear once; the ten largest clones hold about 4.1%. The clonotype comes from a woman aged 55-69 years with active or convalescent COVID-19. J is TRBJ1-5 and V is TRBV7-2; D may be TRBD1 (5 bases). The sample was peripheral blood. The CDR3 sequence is CASSTRDNQPQHF. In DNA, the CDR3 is TGTGCCAGCTCAACCAGGGACAATCAGCCCCAGCATTTT. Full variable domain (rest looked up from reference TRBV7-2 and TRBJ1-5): GAGVSQSPSNKVTEKGKDVELRCDPISGHTALYWYRQSLGQGLEFLIYFQGNSAPDKSGLPSDRFSAERTGGSVSTLTIQRTQQEDSAVYLCASSTRDNQPQHFGDGTRLSIL.